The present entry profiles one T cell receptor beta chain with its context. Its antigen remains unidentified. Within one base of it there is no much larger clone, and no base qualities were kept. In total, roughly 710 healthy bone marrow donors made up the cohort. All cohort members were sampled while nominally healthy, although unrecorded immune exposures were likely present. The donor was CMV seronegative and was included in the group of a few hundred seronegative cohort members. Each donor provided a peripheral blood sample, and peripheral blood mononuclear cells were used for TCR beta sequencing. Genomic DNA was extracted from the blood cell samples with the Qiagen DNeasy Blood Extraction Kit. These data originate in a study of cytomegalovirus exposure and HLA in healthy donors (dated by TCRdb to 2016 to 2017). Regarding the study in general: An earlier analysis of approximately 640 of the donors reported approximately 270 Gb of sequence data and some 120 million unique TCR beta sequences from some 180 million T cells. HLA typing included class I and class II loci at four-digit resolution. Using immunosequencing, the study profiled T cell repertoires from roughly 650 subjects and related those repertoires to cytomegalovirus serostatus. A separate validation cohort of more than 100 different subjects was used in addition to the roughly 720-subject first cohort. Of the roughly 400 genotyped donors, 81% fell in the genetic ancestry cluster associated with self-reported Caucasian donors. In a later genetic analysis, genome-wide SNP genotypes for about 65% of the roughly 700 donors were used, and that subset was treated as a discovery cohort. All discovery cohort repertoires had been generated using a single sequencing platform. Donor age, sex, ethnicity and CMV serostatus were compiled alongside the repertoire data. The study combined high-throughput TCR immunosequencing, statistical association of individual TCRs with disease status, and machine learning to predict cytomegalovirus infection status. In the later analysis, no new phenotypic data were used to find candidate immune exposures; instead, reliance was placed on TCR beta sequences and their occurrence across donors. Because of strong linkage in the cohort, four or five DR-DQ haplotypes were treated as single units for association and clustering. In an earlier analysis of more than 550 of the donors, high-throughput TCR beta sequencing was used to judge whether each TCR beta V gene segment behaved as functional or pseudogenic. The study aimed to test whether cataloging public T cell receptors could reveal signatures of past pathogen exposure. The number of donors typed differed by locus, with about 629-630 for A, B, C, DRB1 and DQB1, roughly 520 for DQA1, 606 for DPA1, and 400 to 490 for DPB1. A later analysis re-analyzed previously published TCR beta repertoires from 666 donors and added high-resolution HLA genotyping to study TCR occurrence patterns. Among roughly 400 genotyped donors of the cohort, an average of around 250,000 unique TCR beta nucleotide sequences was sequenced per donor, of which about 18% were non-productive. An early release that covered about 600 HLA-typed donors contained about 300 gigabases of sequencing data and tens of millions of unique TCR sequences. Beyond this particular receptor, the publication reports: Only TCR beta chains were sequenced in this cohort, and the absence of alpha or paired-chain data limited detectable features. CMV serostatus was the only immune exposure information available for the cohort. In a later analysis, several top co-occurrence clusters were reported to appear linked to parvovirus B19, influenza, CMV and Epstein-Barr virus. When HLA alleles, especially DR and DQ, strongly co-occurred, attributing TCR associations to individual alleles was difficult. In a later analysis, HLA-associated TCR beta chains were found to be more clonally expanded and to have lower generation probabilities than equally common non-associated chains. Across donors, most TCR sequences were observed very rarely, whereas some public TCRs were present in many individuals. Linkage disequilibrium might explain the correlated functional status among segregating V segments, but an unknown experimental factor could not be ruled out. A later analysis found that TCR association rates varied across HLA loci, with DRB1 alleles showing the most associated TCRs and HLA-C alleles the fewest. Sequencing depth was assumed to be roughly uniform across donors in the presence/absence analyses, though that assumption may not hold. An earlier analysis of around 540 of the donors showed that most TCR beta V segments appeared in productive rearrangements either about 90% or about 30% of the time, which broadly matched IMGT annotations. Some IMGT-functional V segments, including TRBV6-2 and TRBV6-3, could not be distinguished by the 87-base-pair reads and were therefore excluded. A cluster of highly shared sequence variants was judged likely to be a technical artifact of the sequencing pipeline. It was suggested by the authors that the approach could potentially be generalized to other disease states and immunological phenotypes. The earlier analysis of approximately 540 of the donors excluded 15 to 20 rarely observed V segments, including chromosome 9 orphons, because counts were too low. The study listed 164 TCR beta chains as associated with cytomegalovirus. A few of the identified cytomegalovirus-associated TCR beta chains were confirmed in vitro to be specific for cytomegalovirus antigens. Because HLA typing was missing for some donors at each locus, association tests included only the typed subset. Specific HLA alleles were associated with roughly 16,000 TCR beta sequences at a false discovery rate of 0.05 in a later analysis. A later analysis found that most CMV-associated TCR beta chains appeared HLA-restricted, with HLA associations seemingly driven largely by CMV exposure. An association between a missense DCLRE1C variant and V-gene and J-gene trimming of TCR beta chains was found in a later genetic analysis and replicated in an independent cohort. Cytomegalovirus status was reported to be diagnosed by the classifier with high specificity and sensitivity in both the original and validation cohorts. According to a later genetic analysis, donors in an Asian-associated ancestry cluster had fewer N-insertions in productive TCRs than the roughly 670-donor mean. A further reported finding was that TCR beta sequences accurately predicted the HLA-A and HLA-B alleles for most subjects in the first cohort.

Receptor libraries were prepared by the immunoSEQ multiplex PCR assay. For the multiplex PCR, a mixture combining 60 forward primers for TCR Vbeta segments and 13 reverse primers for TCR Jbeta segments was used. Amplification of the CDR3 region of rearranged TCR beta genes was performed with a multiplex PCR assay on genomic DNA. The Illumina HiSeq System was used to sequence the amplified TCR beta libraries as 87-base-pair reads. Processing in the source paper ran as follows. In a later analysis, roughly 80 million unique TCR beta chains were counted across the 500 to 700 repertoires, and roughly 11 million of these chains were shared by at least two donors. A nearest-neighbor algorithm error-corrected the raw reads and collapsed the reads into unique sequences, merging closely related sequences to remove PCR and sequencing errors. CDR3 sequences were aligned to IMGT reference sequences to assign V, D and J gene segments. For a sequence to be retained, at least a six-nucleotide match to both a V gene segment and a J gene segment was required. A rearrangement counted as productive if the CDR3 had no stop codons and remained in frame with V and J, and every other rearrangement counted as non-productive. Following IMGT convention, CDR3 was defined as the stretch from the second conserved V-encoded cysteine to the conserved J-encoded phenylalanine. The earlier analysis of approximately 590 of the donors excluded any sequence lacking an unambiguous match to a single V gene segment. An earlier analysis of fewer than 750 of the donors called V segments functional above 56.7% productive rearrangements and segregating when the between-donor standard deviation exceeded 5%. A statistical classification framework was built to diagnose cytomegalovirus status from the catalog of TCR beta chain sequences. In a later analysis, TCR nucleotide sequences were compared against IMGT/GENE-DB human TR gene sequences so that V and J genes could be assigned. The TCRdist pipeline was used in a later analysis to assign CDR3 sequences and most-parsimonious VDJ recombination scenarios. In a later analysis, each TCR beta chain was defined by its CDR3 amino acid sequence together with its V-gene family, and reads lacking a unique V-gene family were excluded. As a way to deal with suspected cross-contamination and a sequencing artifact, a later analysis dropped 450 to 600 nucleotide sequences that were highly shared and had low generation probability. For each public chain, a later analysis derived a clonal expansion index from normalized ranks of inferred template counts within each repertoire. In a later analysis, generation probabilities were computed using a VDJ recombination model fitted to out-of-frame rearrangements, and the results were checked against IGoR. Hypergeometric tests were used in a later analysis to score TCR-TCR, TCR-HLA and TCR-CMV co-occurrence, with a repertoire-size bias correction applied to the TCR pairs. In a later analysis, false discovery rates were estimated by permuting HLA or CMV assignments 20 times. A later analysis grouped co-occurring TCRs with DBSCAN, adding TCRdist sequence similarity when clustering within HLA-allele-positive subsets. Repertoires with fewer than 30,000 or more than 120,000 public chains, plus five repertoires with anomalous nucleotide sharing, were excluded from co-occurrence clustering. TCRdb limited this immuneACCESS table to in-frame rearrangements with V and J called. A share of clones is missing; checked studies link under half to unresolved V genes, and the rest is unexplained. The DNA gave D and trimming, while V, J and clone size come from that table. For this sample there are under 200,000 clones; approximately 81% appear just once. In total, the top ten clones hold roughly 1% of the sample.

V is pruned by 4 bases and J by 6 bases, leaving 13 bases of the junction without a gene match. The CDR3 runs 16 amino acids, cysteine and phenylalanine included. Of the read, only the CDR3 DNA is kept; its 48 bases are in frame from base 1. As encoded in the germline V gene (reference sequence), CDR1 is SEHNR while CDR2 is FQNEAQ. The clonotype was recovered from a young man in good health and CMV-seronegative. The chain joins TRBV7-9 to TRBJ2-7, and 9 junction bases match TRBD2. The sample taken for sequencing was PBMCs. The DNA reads TGTGCCAGCAGCTCCCGAGGGCGGGAGGGCCAGGTCGAGCAGTACTTC. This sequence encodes CASSSRGREGQVEQYF.